This TCR beta chain was sequenced for a study of blood T cell repertoires in COVID-19. Study-wide context: From the United States, Italy and Spain came samples of acute and convalescent COVID-19.

Trimming took off 5 bases at V and 2 bases at J, with 8 bases between the two ends. The CDR3 extends over 13 amino acids. In germline, CDR1 is KGHDR, CDR2 SFDVKD. In the authors' methods: Amplification from reference gene primers served as the basis for estimated nucleated cell counts. Generated by immunoSEQ multiplex PCR, the TCRdb table keeps only in-frame clones and is missing some. Clone size and the V and J calls come from that table; the DNA yielded D and trimming. The sample holds roughly 50,000 clones, 77% seen once. The sequencing sample was made of peripheral blood. This TCR came from a human donor with active or convalescent COVID-19. The donor label of this sample is uncertain. The rearrangement links TRBV24-1 to TRBJ1-2, with D possibly TRBD1 on 6 matching bases. CDR3 coding DNA: TGTGCCACCAGTGGGGGGACAAACTATGGCTACACCTTC. Its protein product is CATSGGTNYGYTF.